These T cell receptor beta chains were read from a single sample in a study of blood T cell repertoires in COVID-19. The table came from immunoSEQ multiplex PCR; TCRdb's copy has only in-frame clones and leaves some out. The table records 70,000 to 95,000 clones, around four fifths of them present only once. Sequenced material: peripheral blood. The receptors derive from a human donor in a cohort sampled during active COVID-19. Each CDR3 is given with its conserved first and last residue. Each record gives: D gene, J gene, clone size, V gene, CDR3 DNA, CDR3 protein. D genes are given only for firm matches. Size is omitted from some rows. Given values are once, few, many or a class for expanded clones.

- TRBJ2-1 once TRBV7-3 TGTGCCAGCAGCCCCGGGACTTCATTTGGGCATGAGCAGTTCTTC CASSPGTSFGHEQFF
TRBD1 TRBJ1-1 - TRBV7-9 TGTGCCAGCAGCGCCGACAGGGCCTTGAACACTGAAGCTTTCTTT CASSADRALNTEAFF
TRBD1 TRBJ1-4 once TRBV28 TGTGCCAGCAGTTTAGATCAGGGGGATAATGAAAAACTGTTTTTT CASSLDQGDNEKLFF
- TRBJ1-5 - TRBV2 TGTGCCAGCAGTGAACAGGGGCTGAATCAGCCCCAGCATTTT CASSEQGLNQPQHF
TRBD1 TRBJ1-1 once TRBV4-1 TGCGCCAGCAGCCAAGGGGGACAGTGGAACACTGAAGCTTTCTTT CASSQGGQWNTEAFF
- TRBJ2-2 - TRBV10-1 TGCGCCAGCAGGTCGGGGAGCGGGGAGCTGTTTTTT CASRSGSGELFF
TRBD1 TRBJ1-5 - TRBV2 TGTGCCAGCAGTGAGGGGGGACAGGGAAGTCAGCCCCAGCATTTT CASSEGGQGSQPQHF
- TRBJ1-5 - TRBV6-6 TGTGCCAGCAGTAACTCACCCGGGACAAGCAATCAGCCCCAGCATTTT CASSNSPGTSNQPQHF
TRBD2 TRBJ2-1 once TRBV12-3/TRBV12-4 TGTGCCAGCAGTTTAATAGCGGGGGGGGCGGGGTTCTTC CASSLIAGGAGFF
- TRBJ1-5 few TRBV23-1 TGCGCCGGGATACAGGGTGGTAAGCCCCAGCATTTT CAGIQGGKPQHF
TRBD2 TRBJ2-5 - TRBV7-9 TGTGCCAGCAGCCCGAGCGGGGGGGGCCAAGAGACCCAGTACTTC CASSPSGGGQETQYF
- TRBJ2-6 - TRBV11-2 TGTGCCAGCAGCTACCTTTCGACAGCCATCTCTGGGGCCAACGTCCTGACTTTC CASSYLSTAISGANVLTF
- TRBJ2-6 - TRBV6-5 TGTGCCAGCAGTATAACAGGGACTGGGGCCAACGTCCTGACTTTC CASSITGTGANVLTF
TRBD2 TRBJ2-3 - TRBV5-4 TGTGCCGTAAGGCGGGGGGGCCGTAGCACAGATACGCAGTATTTT CAVRRGGRSTDTQYF
- TRBJ1-3 - TRBV19 TGTGCCAGTAGTAAGGACTCTGATGATGGAAACACCATATATTTT CASSKDSDDGNTIYF
- TRBJ2-1 - TRBV28 TGTGCCAGCAGTTTAAGGGGTGAGCAGTTCTTC CASSLRGEQFF
- TRBJ2-2 few TRBV5-1 TGCGCCAGCAAGGGGGGGGGCCCGAACACCGGGGAGCTGTTTTTT CASKGGGPNTGELFF
- TRBJ2-3 - TRBV24-1 TGTGCCACCAGTGATTGGGCCCAGGTGGATACGCAGTATTTT CATSDWAQVDTQYF
- TRBJ2-5 - TRBV3-1/TRBV3-2 TGTGCCAGCGGCCCTTTGCGAGAGACCCAGTACTTC CASGPLRETQYF
- TRBJ2-5 - TRBV6-4 TGTGCCAGCAGTCGCAGGGAAGGAGAGACCCAGTACTTC CASSRREGETQYF
- TRBJ1-2 - TRBV28 TGTGCCAGCAGTGGAGGGACCCACTCCCGCTACACCTTC CASSGGTHSRYTF
TRBD1 TRBJ2-7 - TRBV10-3 TGTGCCATCAGTCCCCCCCCGGGACAGGGTGACTACGAGCAGTACTTC CAISPPPGQGDYEQYF